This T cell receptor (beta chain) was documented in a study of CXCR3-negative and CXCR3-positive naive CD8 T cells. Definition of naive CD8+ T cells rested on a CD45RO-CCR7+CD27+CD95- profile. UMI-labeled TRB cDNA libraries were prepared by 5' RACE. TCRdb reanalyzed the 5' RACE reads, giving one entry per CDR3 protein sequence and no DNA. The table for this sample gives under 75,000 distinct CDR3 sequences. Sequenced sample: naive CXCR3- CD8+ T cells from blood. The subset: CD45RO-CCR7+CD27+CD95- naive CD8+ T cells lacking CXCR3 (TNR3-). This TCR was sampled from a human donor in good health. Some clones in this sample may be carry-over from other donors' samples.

CDR3 sequence: CASSLDLATSVGEQFF. V and J are TRBV11-2 and TRBJ2-1; TCRdb returns TRBD2, unconfirmable since there is no DNA. In germline, CDR1 is SGHAT, CDR2 FQNNGV. The CDR3 sequence is 16 residues long.